The 6 T cell receptor beta chains below all came from one sample that was sequenced in a study of cytomegalovirus exposure and HLA in healthy donors. It was with 60 Vbeta and 13 Jbeta primers that the PCR ran. Some clones are missing from TCRdb's copy, which holds only in-frame ones; the method was immunoSEQ multiplex PCR. The profile shows 95,000 to 100,000 clones, approximately 72% of them singletons. The source material was PBMCs. All receptors come from a woman aged 35 to 49 in good health and CMV-seronegative.

The chain recombines TRBV6-5 with TRBJ1-5; D is unresolved. V was cut by 5 bases and J by 7 bases, with 12 bases left in between. The CDR3 loop spans 13 amino acids. Germline V gene sequence: CDR1 MNHEY, CDR2 SVGAGI. The CDR3 protein is CASSEASQQPQHF. In nucleotides, the CDR3 is TGTGCCAGCAGTGAAGCGTCCCAGCAGCCCCAGCATTTT.

Here the CDR3 reads CASSSGLADTGELFF. The CDR3 nucleotides read TGTGCCAGCAGCTCGGGACTAGCGGACACCGGGGAGCTGTTTTTT. The J gene is TRBJ2-2, the V gene TRBV7-9; 11 nucleotides align to TRBD2. CDR3 size: 15 residues. With V trimmed by 4 bases and J by 3 bases, 1 base remained unmatched. Germline-derived CDR1 and CDR2 are SEHNR and FQNEAQ (reference sequence).

The chain uses TRBV7-2 and TRBJ1-6; D is unresolved. Germline V gene lookup returns CDR1 SGHTA and CDR2 FQGNSA. V shed 5 bases and J shed 7 bases, with 12 bases lying between them. There are 14 residues in the CDR3. CDR3 in amino acids: CASSRSLQNSPLHF. The CDR3 nucleotides read TGTGCCAGCAGCCGATCTTTACAGAATTCACCCCTCCACTTT.

The chain carries TRBV23-1 and TRBJ2-2; TRBD2 matches at 9 bases. TRBV23-1 is sorted into the ORF group, with uncertain function. The CDR3 runs 17 residues. J gave up 1 base and V 4 bases, and 7 bases lay outside the gene matches. CDR3: CASSRQPTSGNTGELFF. For the CDR3, the DNA is TGCGCCAGCAGTCGCCAGCCGACTAGCGGGAACACCGGGGAGCTGTTTTTT.

The sample holds a few counts of this clone. The CDR3 coding sequence is TGTGCCAGCAGTGGGGACAGGGAATATTTT. This translates into CASSGDREYF. V gene TRBV25-1 combines with J gene TRBJ1-3; TRBD1 agrees at 9 bases. J gave up 15 bases and V 4 bases, and 1 base lay outside the gene matches. Per germline, CDR1 MGHDK and CDR2 SYGVNS. CDR3 length: 10 residues.

The table lists this clone with a few counts. The chain carries TRBV7-8 and TRBJ2-1, with 12 bases aligning to TRBD2. J gave up 7 bases and V 2 bases, and 3 bases lay outside the gene matches. In germline, CDR1 is SGHVS, CDR2 FQNEAQ. This CDR3 has 15 amino acids. CDR3 nucleotide sequence: TGTGCCAGCAGCTTAAGACTAGCGGGAGTAAATGAGCAGTTCTTC. This gives the protein CASSLRLAGVNEQFF.